This entry is about one T cell receptor beta chain. At a few hundred thousand cells each, triplicate sorts were carried out for each CD8+ T cell subset. This sample was included in a study of CXCR3-negative and CXCR3-positive naive CD8 T cells. UMI labels and 5' RACE were used to prepare the TRB cDNA libraries. Reanalyzing the 5' RACE reads, TCRdb keeps one entry per CDR3 protein, without DNA. This repertoire comprises roughly 50,000 distinct CDR3 sequences; its ten largest clones make up approximately 22%. There are 16 residues in the CDR3. Germline assignment: CDR1 LGHNA and CDR2 YSLEER. The source of this sequence is a human donor in good health. Some clones in this sample may be carry-over from other donors' samples. Sequencing input: memory CD8+ T cells from blood. The chain has TRBV4-3 and TRBJ2-1; there is no DNA to check the TCRdb D call of TRBD2. CDR3 protein: CASSQHTRPPYNEQFF.